This TCR beta chain was captured in a study of technical replicates of blood from several donors. The CDR3 runs 13 residues. Germline CDR1 and CDR2: SQVTM and ANQGSEA. The V and J ends lost 6 bases and 1 base respectively, with 11 bases between them. Only in-frame clones appear in the TCRdb table, and some are missing; sequencing was by immunoSEQ multiplex PCR. This table has more than 65,000 clones, roughly 91% appearing once. This clone was seen once. The TCR was taken from a human donor in good health. Some clones in this sample may be carry-over from other donors' samples. The sequencing sample was made of T cells isolated from PBMCs. The chain joins TRBV29-1 to TRBJ2-3; D may be TRBD1 (6 bases). Here the CDR3 DNA reads TGCAGCGTGACGGGACACGGCACAGATACGCAGTATTTT. Translating it yields CSVTGHGTDTQYF.